Shown below are 3 T cell receptor beta chains from a single sample sequenced in a study of T cell responses to AZD1222 COVID-19 vaccine. Clones were sequenced by immunoSEQ multiplex PCR, and TCRdb holds only the in-frame ones, with some missing. The sample has nearly 110,000 clones, less than 95% seen once. Sequences were derived from peripheral blood, sampled 28 days after the second AZD1222 dose. These receptors were collected from an adult who received the AZD1222 COVID-19 vaccine.

V usage is TRBV30 and J usage is TRBJ1-2; tentative D call: TRBD1 (6 bases). CDR1 and CDR2 (germline): GTSNPN, SVGIG (reference sequence). CDR3 length: 13 residues. Trimming took 5 bases from V and 8 from J, leaving 18 bases between them. CDR3 in amino acids: CAWASPDRRGYTF. CDR3 bases: TGTGCCTGGGCAAGCCCCGACAGGAGGGGCTACACCTTC.

This clone was observed once. The chain joins TRBV7-2 to TRBJ1-1; D might be TRBD1 (6 bases). The CDR3 is made up of 17 amino acids. V was cut by 1 base and J by 0 bases, with 15 bases left in between. Looked up from germline, CDR1 is SGHTA and CDR2 is FQGNSA. The CDR3 nucleotides read TGTGCCAGCAGCTTAGTCCCCAGAGGGGGGTTGAACACTGAAGCTTTCTTT. Translating it yields CASSLVPRGGLNTEAFF.

V gene TRBV27 combines with J gene TRBJ1-6, with a tentative D call TRBD1 (5 bases). This CDR3 contains 18 residues. V was clipped by 8 bases and J by 1 base, with 21 bases between them. In germline, CDR1 is MNHEY, CDR2 SMNVEV (reference sequence). The DNA for the CDR3 is TGTGCCAGCCACCCCGGAGGGCAGGGAGGGTCCTATAATTCACCCCTCCACTTT. Its translation is CASHPGGQGGSYNSPLHF.